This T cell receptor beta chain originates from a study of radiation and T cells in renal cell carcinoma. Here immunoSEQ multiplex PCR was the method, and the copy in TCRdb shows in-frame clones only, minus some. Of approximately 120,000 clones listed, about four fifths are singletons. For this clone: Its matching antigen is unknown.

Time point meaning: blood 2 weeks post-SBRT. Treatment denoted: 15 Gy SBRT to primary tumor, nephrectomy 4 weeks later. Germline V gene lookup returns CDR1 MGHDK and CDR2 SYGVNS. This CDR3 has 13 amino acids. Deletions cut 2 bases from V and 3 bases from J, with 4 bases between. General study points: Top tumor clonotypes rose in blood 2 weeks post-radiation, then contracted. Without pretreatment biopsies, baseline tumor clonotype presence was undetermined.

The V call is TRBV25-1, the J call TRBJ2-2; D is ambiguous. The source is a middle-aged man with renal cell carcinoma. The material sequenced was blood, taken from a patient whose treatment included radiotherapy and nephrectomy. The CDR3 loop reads CASSEAYTGELFF. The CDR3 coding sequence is TGTGCCAGCAGTGAAGCGTACACCGGGGAGCTGTTTTTT.